This TCR beta chain was identified in a study of CD4 T cells in relation to SARS-CoV-2 and coronaviruses. Background on the study: Crossreactive spike epitopes shared across donors were mapped to their HLA restriction.

Concerning this clone: The target antigen is unknown.

The unexposed donors gave CD4+ T cells in about 2010-2019, prior to COVID-19. Produced via immunoSEQ multiplex PCR; TCRdb's table is partial and in-frame only. Here the sample spans 65,000 or so clones, more than 75% being singletons. V was shortened by 2 bases and J by 1 base, with 11 bases between the two germline ends. CDR1 is SEHNR, CDR2 FQNEAQ, per germline (reference sequence). The CDR3 sequence is 15 residues long. Study-level results: In roughly 61% of donors, memory CD4+ clonotypes crossrecognized SARS-CoV-2 and at least one common cold coronavirus spike. According to naive versus memory sequencing, detected responses are memory recall, not newly primed. The cross-reactivity analysis covered only spike protein, not other viral proteins.

The source is a human donor in good health. Specimen: memory CD4+ T cells from PBMCs. The rearrangement uses TRBV7-9 and TRBJ1-1, with TRBD1 as a possible D gene (6 bases). CDR3 residues: CASSLQGRGNTEAFF. The DNA of the CDR3 is TGTGCCAGCAGCTTACAGGGGAGGGGGAACACTGAAGCTTTCTTT.